The 3 T cell receptor beta chains reported below all come from one sample, sequenced in a study of regulatory T cells in long-lasting Graves disease. The authors built TCR beta libraries using iRepertoire HTBI primers and Arm-PCR of CDR3 regions. Using its own MiXCR run on the multiplex PCR reads, TCRdb lists one record per CDR3 protein. Of around 450,000 distinct CDR3 sequences in the sample, 20% to 25% were seen once. Sample time point: persistent/refractory GD, antithyroid drugs over 5 years with positive TRAb. Researchers made the TCR library from RNA that was extracted from PBMCs. The sequenced sample was peripheral blood mononuclear cells (PBMCs), obtained when the disease was refractory, from a patient treated with antithyroid drugs. The receptors originated from a female donor with Graves disease.

This clonotype has just one count. The DNA for the CDR3 is TGTGCCAGCAGCCTCCTGGGGGGGCGCGGTGGAGAGACCCAGTACTTC. It translates to CASSLLGGRGGETQYF. The V call is TRBV3-1, the J call TRBJ2-5, with D perhaps matching TRBD2 (7 bases). The CDR3 covers 16 residues. V was clipped by 4 bases and J by 4 bases, with 19 bases between them. Germline V gene sequence: CDR1 LGHDT, CDR2 YNNKEL (reference sequence).

J is TRBJ1-4 and V is TRBV4-1, with D hard to call. The CDR3 has 15 amino acids. The germline V gene encodes CDR1 MGHRA and CDR2 YSYEKL. V gave up 3 bases and J gave up 8 bases, with 16 bases separating them. CDR3 sequence reads: CASSHQLAGGEKLFF. The CDR3 coding sequence is TGCGCCAGCAGCCACCAACTGGCCGGAGGGGAAAAACTGTTTTTT.

V and J are TRBV19 and TRBJ1-5; tentative D call: TRBD1 (5 bases). This CDR3 has 14 amino acids. Trimming shortened V by 6 bases and J by 0 bases, and 9 bases separated the two germline ends. Per the germline V gene, CDR1 is LNHDA and CDR2 is SQIVND (reference sequence). The CDR3 spells CASSSRVSNQPQHF. The CDR3 DNA is TGTGCCAGTAGCAGCAGGGTTAGCAATCAGCCCCAGCATTTT.